This TCR beta chain was profiled in a study of post-analysis software for immune sequencing data. Study summary: The patients showed relapsing-remitting, secondary progressive and progressive-relapsing multiple sclerosis courses.

Unique molecular identifiers featured in each of the TCR beta cDNA libraries. TCRdb re-called the PCR reads through MiXCR, storing one row per CDR3 protein. The sample consists of roughly 730,000 distinct CDR3 sequences, approximately 30% of them appearing once. Regarding this clonotype: Its antigen remains unidentified.

In germline, CDR1 is DFQATT, CDR2 SNEGSKA (reference sequence). V was trimmed by 6 bases and J by 11 bases, leaving 19 bases between them. The CDR3 is made up of 13 amino acids. The study, taken as a whole, reports: Among four or five TRBV segments more frequent in patients than controls were TRBV5-6, TRBV5-1 and TRBV20-1.

This chain connects TRBV20-1 to TRBJ1-4; the D gene is possibly TRBD1 (5 bases). Sequencing was performed on blood. The clonotype comes from a girl between 5 and 17 years old with multiple sclerosis. CDR3 DNA sequence: TGCAGTGCACAAAACCCCAGGGAGTTTAAACTGTTTTTT. Translated: CSAQNPREFKLFF.